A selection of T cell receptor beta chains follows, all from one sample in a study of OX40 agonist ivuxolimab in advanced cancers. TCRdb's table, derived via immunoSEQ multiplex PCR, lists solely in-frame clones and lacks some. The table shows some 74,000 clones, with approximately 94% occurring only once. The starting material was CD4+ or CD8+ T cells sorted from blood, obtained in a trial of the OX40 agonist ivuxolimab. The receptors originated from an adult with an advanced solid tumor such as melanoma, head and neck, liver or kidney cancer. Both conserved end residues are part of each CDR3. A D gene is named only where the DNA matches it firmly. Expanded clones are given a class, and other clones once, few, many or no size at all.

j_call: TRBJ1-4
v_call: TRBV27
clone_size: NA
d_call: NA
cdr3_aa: CASRRLFSTENEKLFF
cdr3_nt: TGTGCCAGCCGACGCCTCTTTTCGACAGAAAATGAAAAACTGTTTTTT

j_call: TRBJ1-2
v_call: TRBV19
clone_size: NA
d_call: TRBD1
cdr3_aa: CASSAGQGFGYTF
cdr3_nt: TGTGCCAGTAGCGCGGGACAGGGTTTTGGCTACACCTTC

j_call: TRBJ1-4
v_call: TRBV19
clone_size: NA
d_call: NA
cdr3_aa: CASSIQTRGEKLFF
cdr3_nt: TGTGCCAGTAGTATCCAGACAAGAGGTGAAAAACTGTTTTTT

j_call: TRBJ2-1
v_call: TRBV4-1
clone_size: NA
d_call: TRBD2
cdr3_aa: CASSQEVAGVDEQFF
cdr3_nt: TGCGCCAGCAGCCAAGAGGTAGCGGGGGTGGATGAGCAGTTCTTC

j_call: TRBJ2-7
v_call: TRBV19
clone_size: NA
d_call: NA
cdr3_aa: CASRKGASYEQYF
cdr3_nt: TGTGCCAGTAGAAAAGGCGCCTCCTACGAGCAGTACTTC

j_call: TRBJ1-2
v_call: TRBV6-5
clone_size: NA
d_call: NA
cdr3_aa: CASSSDYGYTF
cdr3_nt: TGTGCCAGCAGTTCCGACTATGGCTACACCTTC

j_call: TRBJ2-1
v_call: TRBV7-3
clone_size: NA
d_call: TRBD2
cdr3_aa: CASSPMGTSGNEQFF
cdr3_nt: TGTGCCAGCAGCCCGATGGGCACTAGCGGGAATGAGCAGTTCTTC

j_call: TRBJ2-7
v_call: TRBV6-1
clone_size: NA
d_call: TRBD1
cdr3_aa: CASRDRIYEQYF
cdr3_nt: TGTGCCAGCAGGGACAGGATCTACGAGCAGTACTTC

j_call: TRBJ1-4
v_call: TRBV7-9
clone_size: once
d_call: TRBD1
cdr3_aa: CASSYPRRQGPNEKLFF
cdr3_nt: TGTGCCAGCAGCTACCCACGAAGACAGGGGCCGAATGAAAAACTGTTTTTT

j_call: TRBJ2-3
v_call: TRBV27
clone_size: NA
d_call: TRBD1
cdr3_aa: CASSNTGEDTQYF
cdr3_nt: TGTGCCAGCAGTAACACAGGGGAAGATACGCAGTATTTT

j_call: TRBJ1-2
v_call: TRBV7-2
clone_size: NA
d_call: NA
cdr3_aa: CASSPVTGSYGYTF
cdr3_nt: TGTGCCAGCAGCCCCGTTACGGGTTCCTATGGCTACACCTTC

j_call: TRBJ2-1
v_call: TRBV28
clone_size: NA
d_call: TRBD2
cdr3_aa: CASSWLAGSSYNEQFF
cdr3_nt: TGTGCCAGCAGTTGGTTAGCGGGTAGCTCCTACAATGAGCAGTTCTTC

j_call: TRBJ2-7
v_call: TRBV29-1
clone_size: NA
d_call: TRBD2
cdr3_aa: CSVEDKGSGGSEQYF
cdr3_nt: TGCAGCGTTGAAGATAAAGGTTCGGGGGGATCCGAGCAGTACTTC

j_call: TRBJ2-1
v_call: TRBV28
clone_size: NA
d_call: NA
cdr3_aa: CASSSRRRAYNEQFF
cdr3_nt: TGTGCCAGCAGTTCCCGGAGAAGGGCCTACAATGAGCAGTTCTTC

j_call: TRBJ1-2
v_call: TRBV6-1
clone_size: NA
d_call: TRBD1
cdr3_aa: CASRIPTGANYGYTF
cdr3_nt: TGTGCCAGCAGGATCCCCACAGGGGCTAACTATGGCTACACCTTC

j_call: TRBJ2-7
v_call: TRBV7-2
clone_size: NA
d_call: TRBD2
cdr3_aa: CASSSLSGGYEQYF
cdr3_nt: TGTGCCAGCAGCTCTCTTAGCGGGGGCTACGAGCAGTACTTC

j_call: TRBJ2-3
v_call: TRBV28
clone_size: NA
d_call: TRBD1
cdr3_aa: CASSSPGQQKPIPDTQYF
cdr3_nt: TGTGCCAGCAGTAGCCCGGGACAGCAAAAACCTATCCCAGATACGCAGTATTTT

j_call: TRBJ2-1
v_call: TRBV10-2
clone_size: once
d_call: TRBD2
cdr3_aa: CASNPLAAYNEQFF
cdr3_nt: TGCGCCAGCAATCCACTAGCGGCTTACAATGAGCAGTTCTTC

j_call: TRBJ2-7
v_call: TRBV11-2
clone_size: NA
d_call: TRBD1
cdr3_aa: CASSTGQSYEQYF
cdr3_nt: TGTGCCAGCAGCACGGGACAGTCCTACGAGCAGTACTTC

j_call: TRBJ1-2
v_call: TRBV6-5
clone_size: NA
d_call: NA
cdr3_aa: CASSYSIGLNYGYTF
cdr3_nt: TGTGCCAGCAGTTACTCGATAGGTCTTAACTATGGCTACACCTTC

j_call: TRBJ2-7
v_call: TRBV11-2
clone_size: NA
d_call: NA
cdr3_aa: CASSLESSYEQYF
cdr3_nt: TGTGCCAGCAGCTTAGAGTCCTCCTACGAGCAGTACTTC

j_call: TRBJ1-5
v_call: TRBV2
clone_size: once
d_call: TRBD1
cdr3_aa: CASSEAGQNNQPQHF
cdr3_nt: TGTGCCAGCAGTGAAGCGGGACAGAACAATCAGCCCCAGCATTTT

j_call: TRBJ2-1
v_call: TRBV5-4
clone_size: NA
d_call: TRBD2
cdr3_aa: CASSLGGGEQFF
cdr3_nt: TGTGCCAGCAGCTTGGGGGGAGGGGAGCAGTTCTTC

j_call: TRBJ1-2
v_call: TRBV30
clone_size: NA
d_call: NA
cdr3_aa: CAWSVPLCTLTVGDLYGYTF
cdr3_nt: TGTGCCTGGAGTGTACCCCTGTGTACCCTGACAGTGGGAGACCTCTATGGCTACACCTTC

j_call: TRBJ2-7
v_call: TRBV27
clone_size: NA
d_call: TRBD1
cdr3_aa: CASSFTGGEQYF
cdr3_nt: TGTGCCAGCAGTTTCACAGGGGGTGAGCAGTACTTC